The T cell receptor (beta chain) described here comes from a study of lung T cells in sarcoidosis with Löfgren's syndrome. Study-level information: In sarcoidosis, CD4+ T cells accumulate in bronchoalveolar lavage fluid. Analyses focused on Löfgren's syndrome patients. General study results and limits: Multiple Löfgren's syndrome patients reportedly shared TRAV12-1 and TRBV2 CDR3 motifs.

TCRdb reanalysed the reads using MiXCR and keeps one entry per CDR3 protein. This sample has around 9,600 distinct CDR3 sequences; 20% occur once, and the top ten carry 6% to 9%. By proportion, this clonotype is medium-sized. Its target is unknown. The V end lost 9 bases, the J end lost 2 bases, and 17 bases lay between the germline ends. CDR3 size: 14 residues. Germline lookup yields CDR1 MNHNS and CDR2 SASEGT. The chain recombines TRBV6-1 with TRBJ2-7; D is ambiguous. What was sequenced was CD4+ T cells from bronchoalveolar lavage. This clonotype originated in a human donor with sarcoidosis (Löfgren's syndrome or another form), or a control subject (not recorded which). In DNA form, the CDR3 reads TGTGCCAGTTCTAACCCACCAGAGACCTACGAGCAGTACTTC. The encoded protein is CASSNPPETYEQYF.